This T cell receptor (beta chain) was retrieved from a study of cytomegalovirus exposure and HLA in healthy donors. The CDR3 is 17 amino acids. V shed 5 bases and J 0 bases; nucleotides not matched to a gene: 9. CDR1 and CDR2 (germline): SGHVS, FNYEAQ. This clone has only a few counts. As yet, its antigen is unknown. The PCR was carried out with 60 Vbeta primers and 13 Jbeta primers. Method: immunoSEQ multiplex PCR; TCRdb's copy keeps in-frame clones and lacks some. The table records about 98,000 clones, around 80% of them present only once. Study conclusions and caveats: Altogether, 150 to 200 TCR beta chains were recorded as cytomegalovirus-associated. There were a few CMV-associated chains whose specificity for CMV antigens was confirmed in vitro.

The TCR comes from a man aged 18 to 30 in good health and CMV-seropositive. Sample: PBMCs. The genes are TRBV7-6 and TRBJ1-4, with 7 bases matching TRBD1. The DNA of the CDR3 is TGTGCCAGCAGCCATCCCGCCACAGGGGCAACTAATGAAAAACTGTTTTTT. Protein sequence: CASSHPATGATNEKLFF.